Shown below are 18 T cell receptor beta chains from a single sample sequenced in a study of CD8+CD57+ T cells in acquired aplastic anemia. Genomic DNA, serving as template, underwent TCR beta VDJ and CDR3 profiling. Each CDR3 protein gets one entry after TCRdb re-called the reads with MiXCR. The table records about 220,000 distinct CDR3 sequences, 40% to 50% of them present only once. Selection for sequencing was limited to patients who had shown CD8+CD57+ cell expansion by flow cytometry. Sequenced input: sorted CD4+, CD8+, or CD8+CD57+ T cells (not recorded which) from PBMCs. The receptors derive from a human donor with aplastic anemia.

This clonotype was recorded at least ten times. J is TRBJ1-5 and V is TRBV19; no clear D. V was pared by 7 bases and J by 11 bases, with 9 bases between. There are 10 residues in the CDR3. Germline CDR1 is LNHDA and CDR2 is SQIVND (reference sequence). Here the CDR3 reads CASKGTAQHF. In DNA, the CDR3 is TGTGCCAGTAAGGGCACAGCCCAGCATTTT.

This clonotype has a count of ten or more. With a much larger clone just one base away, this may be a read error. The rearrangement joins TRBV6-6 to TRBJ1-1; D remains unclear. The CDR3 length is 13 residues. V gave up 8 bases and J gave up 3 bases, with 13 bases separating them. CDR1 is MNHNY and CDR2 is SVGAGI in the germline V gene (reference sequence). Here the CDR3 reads CASLRAGDTEAFF. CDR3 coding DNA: TGTGCCAGCCTGAGGGCAGGCGACACTGAAGCTTTCTTT.

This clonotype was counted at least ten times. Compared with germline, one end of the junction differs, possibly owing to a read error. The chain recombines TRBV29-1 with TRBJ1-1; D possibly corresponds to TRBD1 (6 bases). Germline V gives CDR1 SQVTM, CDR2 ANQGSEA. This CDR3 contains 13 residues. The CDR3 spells CSGEQGSQTEAFF. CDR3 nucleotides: TGCAGCGGTGAACAGGGATCGCAAACTGAAGCTTTCTTT.

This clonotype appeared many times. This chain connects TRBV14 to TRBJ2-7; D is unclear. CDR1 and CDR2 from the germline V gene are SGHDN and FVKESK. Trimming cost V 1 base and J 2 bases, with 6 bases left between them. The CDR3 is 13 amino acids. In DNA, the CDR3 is TGTGCCAGCAGCCAAGTTGCCACCTACGAGCAGTACTTC. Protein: CASSQVATYEQYF.

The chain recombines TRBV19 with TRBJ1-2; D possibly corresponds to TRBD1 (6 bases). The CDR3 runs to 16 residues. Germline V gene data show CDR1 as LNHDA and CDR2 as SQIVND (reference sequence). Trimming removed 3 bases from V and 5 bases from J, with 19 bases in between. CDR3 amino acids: CASSIGGQGGGYGYTF. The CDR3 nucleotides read TGTGCCAGTAGTATTGGGGGCCAAGGTGGCGGATATGGCTACACCTTC.

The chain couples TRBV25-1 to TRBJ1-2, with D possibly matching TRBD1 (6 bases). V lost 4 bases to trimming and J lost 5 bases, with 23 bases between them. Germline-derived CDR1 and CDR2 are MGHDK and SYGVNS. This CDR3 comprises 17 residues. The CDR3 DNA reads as TGTGCCAGCAGTGGGCCGGGACAAGGGGCTCTCACATATGGCTACACCTTC. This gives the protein CASSGPGQGALTYGYTF.

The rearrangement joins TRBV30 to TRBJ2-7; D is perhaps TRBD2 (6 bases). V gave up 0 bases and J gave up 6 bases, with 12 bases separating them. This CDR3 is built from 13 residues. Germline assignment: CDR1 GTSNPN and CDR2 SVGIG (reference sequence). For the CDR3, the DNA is TGTGCCTGGAGTGTATCCCCCGGGGGCGAGCAGTACTTC. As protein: CAWSVSPGGEQYF.

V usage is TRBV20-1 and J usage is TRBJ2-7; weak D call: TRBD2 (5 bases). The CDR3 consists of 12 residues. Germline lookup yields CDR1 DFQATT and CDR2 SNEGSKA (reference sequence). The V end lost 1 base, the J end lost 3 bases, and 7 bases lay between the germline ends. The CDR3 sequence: CSARAGVYEQYF. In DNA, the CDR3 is TGCAGTGCTAGAGCCGGGGTCTACGAGCAGTACTTC.

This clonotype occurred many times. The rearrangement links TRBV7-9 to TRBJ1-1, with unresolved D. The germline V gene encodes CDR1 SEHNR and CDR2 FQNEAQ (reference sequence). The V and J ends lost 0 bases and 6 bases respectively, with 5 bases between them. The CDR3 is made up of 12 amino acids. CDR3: CASSLAGPEAFF. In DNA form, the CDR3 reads TGTGCCAGCAGCTTAGCTGGCCCTGAAGCTTTCTTT.

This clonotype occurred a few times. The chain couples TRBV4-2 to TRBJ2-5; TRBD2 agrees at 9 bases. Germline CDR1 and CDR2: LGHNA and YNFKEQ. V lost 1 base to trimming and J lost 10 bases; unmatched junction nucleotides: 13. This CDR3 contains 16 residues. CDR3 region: CASSQGPGRGGQNQYF. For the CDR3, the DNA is TGTGCCAGCAGCCAAGGTCCGGGGCGGGGGGGCCAAAACCAGTACTTC.

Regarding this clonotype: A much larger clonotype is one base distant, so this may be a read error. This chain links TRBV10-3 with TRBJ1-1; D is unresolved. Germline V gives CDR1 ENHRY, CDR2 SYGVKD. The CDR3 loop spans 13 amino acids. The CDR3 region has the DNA TGTGCCAGCAGTGAACTAACAAACACTGGAGCTTTCTTT. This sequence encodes CASSELTNTGAFF.

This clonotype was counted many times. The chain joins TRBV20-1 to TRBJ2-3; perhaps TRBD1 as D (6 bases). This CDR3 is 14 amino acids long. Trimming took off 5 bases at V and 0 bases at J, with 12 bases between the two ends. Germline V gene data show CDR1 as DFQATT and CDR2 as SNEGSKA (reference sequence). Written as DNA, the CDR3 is TGCAGTGCTGCGGACAGCACTAGCACAGATACGCAGTATTTT. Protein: CSAADSTSTDTQYF.

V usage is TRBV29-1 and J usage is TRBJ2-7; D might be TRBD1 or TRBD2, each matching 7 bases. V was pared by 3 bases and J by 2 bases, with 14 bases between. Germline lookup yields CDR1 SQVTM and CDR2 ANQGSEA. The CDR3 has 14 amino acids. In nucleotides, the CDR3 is TGCAGCGTTGACGACAGGGAGGGTCCCTACGAGCAGTACTTC. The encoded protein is CSVDDREGPYEQYF.

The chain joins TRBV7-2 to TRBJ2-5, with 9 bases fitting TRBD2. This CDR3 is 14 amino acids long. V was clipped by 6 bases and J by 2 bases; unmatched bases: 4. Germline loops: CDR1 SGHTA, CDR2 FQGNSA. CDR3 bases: TGTGCCAGCAGGCGACTAGCGGATCAAGAGACCCAGTACTTC. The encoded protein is CASRRLADQETQYF.

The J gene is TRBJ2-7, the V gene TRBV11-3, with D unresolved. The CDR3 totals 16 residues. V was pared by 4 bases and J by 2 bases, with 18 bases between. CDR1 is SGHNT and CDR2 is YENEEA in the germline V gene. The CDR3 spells CASSSTVVGKPYEQYF. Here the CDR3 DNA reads TGTGCCAGCAGCTCCACCGTCGTCGGTAAGCCCTACGAGCAGTACTTC.

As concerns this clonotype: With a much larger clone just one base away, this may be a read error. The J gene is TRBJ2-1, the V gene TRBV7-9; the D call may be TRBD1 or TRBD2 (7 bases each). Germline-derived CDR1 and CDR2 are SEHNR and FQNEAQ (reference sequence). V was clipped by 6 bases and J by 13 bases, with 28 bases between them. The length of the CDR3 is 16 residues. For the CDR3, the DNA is TGTGCCAGCAGTTCATCCGCAGGGGGGGCCAGGGAGACCCAGTTCTTC. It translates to CASSSSAGGARETQFF.

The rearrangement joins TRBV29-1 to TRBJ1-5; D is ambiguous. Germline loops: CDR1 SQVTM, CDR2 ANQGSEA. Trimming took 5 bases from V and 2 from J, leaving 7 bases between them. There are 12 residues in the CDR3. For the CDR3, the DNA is TGCAGCGTTAGTTTTGGCAATCAGCCCCAGCATTTT. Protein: CSVSFGNQPQHF.

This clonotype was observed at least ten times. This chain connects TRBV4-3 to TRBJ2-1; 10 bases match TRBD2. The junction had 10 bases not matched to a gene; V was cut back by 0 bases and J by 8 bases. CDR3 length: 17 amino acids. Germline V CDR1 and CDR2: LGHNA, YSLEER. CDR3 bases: TGCGCCAGCAGCCAAGATTCGCTGGGACTAGCGATTGATGAGCAGTTCTTC. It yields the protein CASSQDSLGLAIDEQFF.